The rows below give T cell receptor beta chains drawn from one sample of a study of neoadjuvant anti-PD-1 for oral cavity cancer. The data were produced by immunoSEQ multiplex PCR, yet TCRdb's version contains in-frame clones alone and is incomplete. The repertoire includes more than 13,000 clones, approximately 70% of them detected once, and about 2.6% sits in the top ten. The sample in question was PBMCs, obtained after nivolumab (anti-PD-1) treatment. Receptors originate from a person aged 35 to 85 with oral cavity squamous cell carcinoma. Both conserved end residues are part of each CDR3. D genes are given only for firm matches. Expanded clones get a size class; other rows say once, few or many, or leave the size out.

v_call: TRBV27; clone_size: .; d_call: TRBD2; j_call: TRBJ2-1; cdr3_nt: TGTGCCAGCAGTTCGACTAGCGGGAGCTATGAGCAGTTCTTC; cdr3_aa: CASSSTSGSYEQFF
v_call: TRBV30; clone_size: few; d_call: TRBD1; j_call: TRBJ2-1; cdr3_nt: TGTGCCTGGAGGGGAAAAGGGGGCGGTGAGCAGTTCTTC; cdr3_aa: CAWRGKGGGEQFF
v_call: TRBV2; clone_size: .; d_call: .; j_call: TRBJ2-7; cdr3_nt: TGTGCCAGCAGTGACCACAGGTACGAGCAGTACTTC; cdr3_aa: CASSDHRYEQYF
v_call: TRBV4-1; clone_size: once; d_call: .; j_call: TRBJ1-1; cdr3_nt: TGCGCCAGCAGCCAGCTAGGAGGGAACACTGAAGCTTTCTTT; cdr3_aa: CASSQLGGNTEAFF
v_call: TRBV10-3; clone_size: .; d_call: TRBD2; j_call: TRBJ2-7; cdr3_nt: TGTGCCATCAGTGATGTCGGCGGGAGGAACTCCTACGAGCAGTACTTC; cdr3_aa: CAISDVGGRNSYEQYF
v_call: TRBV9; clone_size: .; d_call: .; j_call: TRBJ1-2; cdr3_nt: TGTGCCAGCAGCGTAGGGGGGCAAGGTGGTGGCTACACCTTC; cdr3_aa: CASSVGGQGGGYTF
v_call: TRBV5-6; clone_size: .; d_call: .; j_call: TRBJ1-4; cdr3_nt: TGTGCCAGCAGCTTTGGGGGGATGAGGGAAAAACTGTTTTTT; cdr3_aa: CASSFGGMREKLFF
v_call: TRBV5-1; clone_size: few; d_call: .; j_call: TRBJ1-1; cdr3_nt: TGCGCCAGCAGCTTGGATTCCAGCGTCCGGAACACTGAAGCTTTCTTT; cdr3_aa: CASSLDSSVRNTEAFF
v_call: TRBV7-2; clone_size: .; d_call: .; j_call: TRBJ2-7; cdr3_nt: TGTGCCAGCAGTTTTCAGGGAGCATTGCAAATTTACGAGCAGTACTTC; cdr3_aa: CASSFQGALQIYEQYF
v_call: TRBV14; clone_size: .; d_call: .; j_call: TRBJ1-1; cdr3_nt: TGTGCCAGCAGCCAATCGAGTGGGCCAGAAGCTTTCTTT; cdr3_aa: CASSQSSGPEAFF
v_call: TRBV6-1; clone_size: once; d_call: .; j_call: TRBJ2-5; cdr3_nt: TGTGCCGGGACGGTTGGGGCGAAAGAGACCCAGTACTTC; cdr3_aa: CAGTVGAKETQYF
v_call: TRBV5-1; clone_size: .; d_call: .; j_call: TRBJ1-1; cdr3_nt: TGCGCCAGTTTCAAGGGGGACGTGAACACTGAAGCTTTCTTT; cdr3_aa: CASFKGDVNTEAFF
v_call: TRBV14; clone_size: few; d_call: TRBD2; j_call: TRBJ2-7; cdr3_nt: TGTGCCAGCAGCCCAGGACTAGCGGGAGGGCCAGCCTACGAGCAGTACTTC; cdr3_aa: CASSPGLAGGPAYEQYF
v_call: TRBV7-7; clone_size: .; d_call: .; j_call: TRBJ2-1; cdr3_nt: TGTGCTAGCAGTCCTGACTCGAACAATGAGCAGTTCTTC; cdr3_aa: CASSPDSNNEQFF
v_call: TRBV6-6; clone_size: .; d_call: .; j_call: TRBJ2-1; cdr3_nt: TGTGCCAGCAGTTACACCCAAGGTTCTAGGCCAAACGAGCAGTTCTTC; cdr3_aa: CASSYTQGSRPNEQFF
v_call: TRBV6-1; clone_size: .; d_call: .; j_call: TRBJ2-7; cdr3_nt: TGTGCCATCGAAGTGTGGGGGGGCGCGTGGTACGAGCAGTACTTC; cdr3_aa: CAIEVWGGAWYEQYF
v_call: TRBV30; clone_size: few; d_call: TRBD1; j_call: TRBJ1-1; cdr3_nt: TGTGCCTGGTCCGGACAGGGGGGGACTGAAGCTTTCTTT; cdr3_aa: CAWSGQGGTEAFF
v_call: TRBV27; clone_size: .; d_call: TRBD2; j_call: TRBJ2-7; cdr3_nt: TGTGCCTCTCACAGCGGGATTTCCCCCTCCTACGAGCAGTACTTC; cdr3_aa: CASHSGISPSYEQYF
v_call: TRBV30; clone_size: .; d_call: TRBD1; j_call: TRBJ1-1; cdr3_nt: TGTGCCTGGAAGGGACAGGGGAACACTGAAGCTTTCTTT; cdr3_aa: CAWKGQGNTEAFF
v_call: TRBV10-3; clone_size: once; d_call: .; j_call: TRBJ2-2; cdr3_nt: TGTGCCATCAGTGAGCCGACAGGTTACCCCGGGGAGCTGTTTTTT; cdr3_aa: CAISEPTGYPGELFF
v_call: TRBV6-5; clone_size: .; d_call: TRBD1; j_call: TRBJ2-7; cdr3_nt: TGTGCCAGCAGCCGAGGGAAGGGGGCCGGCAACGAGCAGTACTTC; cdr3_aa: CASSRGKGAGNEQYF
v_call: TRBV9; clone_size: .; d_call: TRBD1; j_call: TRBJ1-1; cdr3_nt: TGTGCCAGCAGCGTAGACAGGGGCACTGAAGCTTTCTTT; cdr3_aa: CASSVDRGTEAFF
v_call: TRBV28; clone_size: few; d_call: .; j_call: TRBJ1-2; cdr3_nt: TGTGCCAGCACCGAAAGAACAGACCCCATTGGCTACACCTTC; cdr3_aa: CASTERTDPIGYTF
v_call: TRBV19; clone_size: .; d_call: TRBD1; j_call: TRBJ1-2; cdr3_nt: TGTGCCAGTAGGCCAGGACAGGGGGCCATCTTCTACACCTTC; cdr3_aa: CASRPGQGAIFYTF
v_call: TRBV6-5; clone_size: .; d_call: .; j_call: TRBJ2-7; cdr3_nt: TGTGCCAGCAGGTCCAGGGGTGAGGGATCCTACGAGCAGTACTTC; cdr3_aa: CASRSRGEGSYEQYF
v_call: TRBV7-2; clone_size: .; d_call: .; j_call: TRBJ2-1; cdr3_nt: TGTGCCAGCAGCTTATCCCCCCATGAGCAGTTCTTC; cdr3_aa: CASSLSPHEQFF
v_call: TRBV6-1; clone_size: .; d_call: TRBD2; j_call: TRBJ2-2; cdr3_nt: TGTGCCGGCGAAGCGGGAGGGAACACCGGGGAGCTGTTTTTT; cdr3_aa: CAGEAGGNTGELFF
v_call: TRBV5-6; clone_size: .; d_call: .; j_call: TRBJ2-4; cdr3_nt: TGTGCCAGCAGCTTGGGCAGGGCCCTCGCTCTGGACTTC; cdr3_aa: CASSLGRALALDF